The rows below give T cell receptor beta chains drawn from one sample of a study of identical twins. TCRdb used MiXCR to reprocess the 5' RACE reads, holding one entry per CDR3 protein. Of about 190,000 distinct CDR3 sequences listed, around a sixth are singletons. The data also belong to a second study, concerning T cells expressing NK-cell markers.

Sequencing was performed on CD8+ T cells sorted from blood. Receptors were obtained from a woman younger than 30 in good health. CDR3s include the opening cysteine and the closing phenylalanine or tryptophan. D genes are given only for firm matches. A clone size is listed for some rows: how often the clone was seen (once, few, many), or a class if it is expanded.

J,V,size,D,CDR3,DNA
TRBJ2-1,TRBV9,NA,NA,CASSGSKTHNEQFF,TGTGCCAGCAGCGGCTCCAAGACCCACAATGAGCAGTTCTTC
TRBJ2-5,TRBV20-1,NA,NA,CSARGVEETQYF,TGCAGTGCTAGGGGAGTGGAAGAGACCCAGTACTTC
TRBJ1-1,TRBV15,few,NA,CATSSLNPGTPYTEAFF,TGTGCCACCAGCAGTCTCAACCCCGGGACACCTTACACTGAAGCTTTCTTT
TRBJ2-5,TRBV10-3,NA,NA,CATKGLEETQYF,TGTGCCACCAAGGGTCTAGAAGAGACCCAGTACTTC
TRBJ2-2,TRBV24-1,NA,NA,CATSDPRGARGELFF,TGTGCCACCAGTGATCCCCGTGGAGCTCGCGGGGAGCTGTTTTTT
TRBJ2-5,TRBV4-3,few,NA,CASSQRRSVETQYF,TGCGCCAGCAGCCAACGACGGTCTGTAGAGACCCAGTACTTC
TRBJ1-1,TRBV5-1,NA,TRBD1,CASSLEAGGGTEAFF,TGCGCCAGCAGCTTGGAGGCAGGGGGCGGCACTGAAGCTTTCTTT
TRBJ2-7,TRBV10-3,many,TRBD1,CAISDSGTGYEQYF,TGTGCCATCAGTGACTCCGGGACAGGGTACGAGCAGTACTTC
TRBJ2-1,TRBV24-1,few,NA,CATSDNRAYNEQFF,TGTGCCACCAGTGACAACCGGGCCTACAATGAGCAGTTCTTC
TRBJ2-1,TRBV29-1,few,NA,CSVEAPVRGEQFF,TGCAGCGTTGAAGCACCCGTGAGGGGTGAGCAGTTCTTC
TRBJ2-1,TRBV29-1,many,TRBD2,CSVDGAGREQFF,TGCAGCGTTGATGGAGCGGGACGTGAGCAGTTCTTC
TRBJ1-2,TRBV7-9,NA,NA,CASSLYAGKVDGYTF,TGTGCCAGCAGCTTATACGCAGGGAAGGTCGATGGCTACACCTTC
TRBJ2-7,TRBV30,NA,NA,CAFSPLMDEQYF,TGTGCCTTTTCCCCACTAATGGACGAGCAGTACTTC
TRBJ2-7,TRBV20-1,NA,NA,CSARSPGHHYEQYF,TGCAGTGCTAGGTCACCGGGACACCACTACGAGCAGTACTTC
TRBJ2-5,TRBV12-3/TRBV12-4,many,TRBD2,CASSFLAGAQETQYF,TGTGCCAGCAGTTTTCTAGCGGGGGCACAAGAGACCCAGTACTTC
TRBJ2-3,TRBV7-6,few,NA,CASSLAAGTFTDTQYF,TGTGCCAGCAGCTTAGCCGCCGGGACCTTCACAGATACGCAGTATTTT
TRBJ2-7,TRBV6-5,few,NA,CASSYRASSYEQYF,TGTGCCAGCAGTTACCGCGCTAGCTCCTACGAGCAGTACTTC
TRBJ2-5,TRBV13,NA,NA,CASSSAQETQYF,TGTGCCAGCAGCTCTGCCCAAGAGACCCAGTACTTC
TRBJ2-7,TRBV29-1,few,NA,CSVGTYEQYF,TGCAGCGTTGGTACCTACGAGCAGTACTTC
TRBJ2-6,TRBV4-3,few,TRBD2,CASSSTGLMRSGANVLTF,TGCGCCAGCAGCTCAACGGGACTAATGCGCTCTGGGGCCAACGTCCTGACTTTC
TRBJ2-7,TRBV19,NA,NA,CASSMGPDSYEQYF,TGTGCCAGTAGTATGGGGCCGGACTCCTACGAGCAGTACTTC
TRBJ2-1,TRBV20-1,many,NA,CSARDLISQNNEQFF,TGCAGTGCTAGAGACCTTATATCGCAAAACAATGAGCAGTTCTTC
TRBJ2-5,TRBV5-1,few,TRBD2,CASSITSGGGETQYF,TGCGCCAGCAGCATTACTAGCGGGGGCGGCGAGACCCAGTACTTC
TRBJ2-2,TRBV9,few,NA,CASSDSGSNTGELFF,TGTGCCAGCAGCGATAGCGGCTCGAACACCGGGGAGCTGTTTTTT
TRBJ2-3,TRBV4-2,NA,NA,CASSPRWGAPTDTQYF,TGTGCCAGCAGCCCGCGGTGGGGGGCCCCCACAGATACGCAGTATTTT
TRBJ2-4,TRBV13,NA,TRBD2,CASSFGAGGHLNIQYF,TGTGCCAGCAGCTTCGGAGCGGGAGGCCACCTCAACATTCAGTACTTC
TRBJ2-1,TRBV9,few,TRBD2,CASSSGTSGYEQFF,TGTGCCAGCAGCTCAGGGACTAGCGGCTATGAGCAGTTCTTC
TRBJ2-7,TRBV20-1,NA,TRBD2,CSARGDGRYFSGYEQYF,TGCAGTGCTAGAGGTGACGGGAGGTACTTCAGTGGATACGAGCAGTACTTC
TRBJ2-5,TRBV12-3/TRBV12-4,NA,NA,CASSFEGFETQYF,TGTGCCAGCAGTTTTGAGGGCTTTGAGACCCAGTACTTC
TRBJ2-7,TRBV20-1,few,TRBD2,CSARLLAEGYEQYF,TGCAGTGCTAGACTACTAGCGGAGGGGTACGAGCAGTACTTC
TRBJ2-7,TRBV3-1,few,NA,CASSQGYGEQYF,TGTGCCAGCAGCCAAGGCTACGGCGAGCAGTACTTC
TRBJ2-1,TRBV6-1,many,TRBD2,CASSDLAGGYNEQFF,TGTGCCAGCAGTGACCTAGCGGGGGGCTACAATGAGCAGTTCTTC
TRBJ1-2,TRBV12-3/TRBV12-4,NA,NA,CASTTHAEGGYTF,TGTGCCAGCACCACCCACGCTGAGGGGGGCTACACCTTC
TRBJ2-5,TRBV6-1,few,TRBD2,CASSTPGLAGERETQYF,TGTGCCAGCAGTACCCCAGGACTAGCGGGGGAAAGAGAGACCCAGTACTTC
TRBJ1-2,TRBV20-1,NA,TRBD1,CSAPDRGAGYTF,TGCAGTGCTCCAGACAGGGGAGCTGGCTACACCTTC
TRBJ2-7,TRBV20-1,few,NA,CGGGDLSYEQYF,TGCGGAGGGGGGGACCTTTCCTACGAGCAGTACTTC
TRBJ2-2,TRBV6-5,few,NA,CASSSTERNTGELFF,TGTGCCAGCAGTTCGACAGAGCGCAACACCGGGGAGCTGTTTTTT
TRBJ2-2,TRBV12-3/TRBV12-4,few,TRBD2,CASSQTSGVTGELFF,TGTGCCAGCAGCCAAACTAGCGGGGTGACCGGGGAGCTGTTTTTT
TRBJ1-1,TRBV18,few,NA,CASSPGPRRTEAFF,TGTGCCAGCTCACCGGGTCCCCGGAGGACTGAAGCTTTCTTT
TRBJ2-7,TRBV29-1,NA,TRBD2,CSVGGLAKGYEQYF,TGCAGCGTGGGGGGACTAGCGAAAGGCTACGAGCAGTACTTC
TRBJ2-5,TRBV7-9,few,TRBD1,CASSFRDRKQETQYF,TGTGCCAGCAGCTTCCGGGACAGGAAACAAGAGACCCAGTACTTC
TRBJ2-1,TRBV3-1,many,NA,CASSTLPNEQFF,TGTGCCAGCAGCACCCTGCCTAATGAGCAGTTCTTC
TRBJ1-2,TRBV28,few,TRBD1,CASTGGDHSNYGYTF,TGTGCCAGTACAGGGGGCGACCACTCTAACTATGGCTACACCTTC
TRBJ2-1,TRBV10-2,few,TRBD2,CASSESTSGPYNEQFF,TGCGCCAGCAGTGAGTCGACTAGCGGGCCCTACAATGAGCAGTTCTTC
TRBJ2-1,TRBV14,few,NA,CASSQIPYNEQFF,TGTGCCAGCAGCCAGATACCCTACAATGAGCAGTTCTTC
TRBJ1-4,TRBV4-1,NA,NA,CASSQEASAVWLDEKLFF,TGCGCCAGCAGCCAAGAGGCCTCGGCAGTATGGTTGGATGAAAAACTGTTTTTT
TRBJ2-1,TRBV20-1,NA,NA,CSARVINEQFF,TGCAGTGCTAGAGTCATCAATGAGCAGTTCTTC
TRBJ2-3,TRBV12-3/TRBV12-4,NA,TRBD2,CASSGPGGRGQYF,TGTGCCAGCAGTGGCCCGGGGGGGAGGGGGCAGTATTTT
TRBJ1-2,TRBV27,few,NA,CASSLSRGASGGYTF,TGTGCCAGCAGTTTATCCCGGGGGGCGAGTGGTGGCTACACCTTC
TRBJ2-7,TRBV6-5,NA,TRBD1,CASSLTGRDEQYF,TGTGCCAGCAGTTTGACAGGGCGCGACGAGCAGTACTTC
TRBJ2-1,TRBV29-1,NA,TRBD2,CSVETSGRTYNEQFF,TGCAGCGTTGAGACTAGCGGGAGGACCTACAATGAGCAGTTCTTC
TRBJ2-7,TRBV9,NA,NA,CASSVESHYEQYF,TGTGCCAGCAGCGTAGAATCACACTACGAGCAGTACTTC
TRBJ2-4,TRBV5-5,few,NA,CASSLADLAKNIQYF,TGTGCCAGCAGCTTGGCCGATCTAGCCAAAAACATTCAGTACTTC
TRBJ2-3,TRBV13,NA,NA,CASSRDRGSADTQYF,TGTGCCAGCAGCCGTGATAGGGGGTCTGCAGATACGCAGTATTTT
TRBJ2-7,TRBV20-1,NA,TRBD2,CSARVGLATYEQYF,TGCAGTGCTAGAGTGGGACTAGCGACCTACGAGCAGTACTTC
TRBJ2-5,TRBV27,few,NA,CASRSSRFYTGDETQYF,TGTGCCAGCAGGTCCTCTCGATTTTATACAGGCGATGAGACCCAGTACTTC
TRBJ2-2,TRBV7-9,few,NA,CASPLGVSGELFF,TGTGCCAGTCCACTGGGGGTTTCCGGGGAGCTGTTTTTT
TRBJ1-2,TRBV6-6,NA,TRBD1,CASSQGQGDGYTF,TGTGCCAGCAGCCAAGGACAGGGAGATGGCTACACCTTC
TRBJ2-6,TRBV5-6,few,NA,CASSWGSGANVLTF,TGTGCCAGCAGCTGGGGCTCCGGGGCCAACGTCCTGACTTTC